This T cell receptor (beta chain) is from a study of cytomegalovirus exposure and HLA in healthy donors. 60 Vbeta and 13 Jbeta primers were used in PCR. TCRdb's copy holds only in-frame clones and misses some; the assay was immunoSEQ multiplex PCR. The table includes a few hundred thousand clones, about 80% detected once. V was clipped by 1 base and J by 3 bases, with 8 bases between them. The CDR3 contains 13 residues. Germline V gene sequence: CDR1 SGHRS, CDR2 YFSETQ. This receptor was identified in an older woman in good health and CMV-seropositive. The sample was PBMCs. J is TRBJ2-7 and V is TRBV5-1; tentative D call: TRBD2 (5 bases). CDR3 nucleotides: TGCGCCAGCAGCTTGACCGGGAACTACGAGCAGTACTTC. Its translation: CASSLTGNYEQYF.